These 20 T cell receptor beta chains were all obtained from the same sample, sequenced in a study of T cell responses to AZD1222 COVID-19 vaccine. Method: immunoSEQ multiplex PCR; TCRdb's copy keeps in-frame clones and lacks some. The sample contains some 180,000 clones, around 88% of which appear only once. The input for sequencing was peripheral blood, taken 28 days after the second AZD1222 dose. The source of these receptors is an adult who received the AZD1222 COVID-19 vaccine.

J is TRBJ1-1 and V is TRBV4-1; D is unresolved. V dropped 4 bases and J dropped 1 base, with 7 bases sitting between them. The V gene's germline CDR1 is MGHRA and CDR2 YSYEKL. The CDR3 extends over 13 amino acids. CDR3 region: CASSPASNTEAFF. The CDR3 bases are TGCGCCAGCAGCCCCGCGTCGAACACTGAAGCTTTCTTT.

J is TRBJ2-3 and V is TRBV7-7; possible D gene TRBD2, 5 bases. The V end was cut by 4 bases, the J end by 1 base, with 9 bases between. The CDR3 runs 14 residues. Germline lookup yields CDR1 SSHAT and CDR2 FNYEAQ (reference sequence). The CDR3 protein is CASSSMGGTDTQYF. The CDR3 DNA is TGTGCCAGCAGCTCGATGGGAGGCACAGATACGCAGTATTTT.

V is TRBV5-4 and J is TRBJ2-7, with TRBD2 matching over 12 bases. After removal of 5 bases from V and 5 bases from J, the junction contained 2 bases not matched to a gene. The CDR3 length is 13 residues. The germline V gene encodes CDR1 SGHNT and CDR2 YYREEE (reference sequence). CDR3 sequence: CASSLAGGNEQYF. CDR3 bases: TGTGCCAGCAGTCTAGCGGGGGGGAACGAGCAGTACTTC. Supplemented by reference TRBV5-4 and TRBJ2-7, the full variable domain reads ETGVTQSPTHLIKTRGQQVTLRCSSQSGHNTVSWYQQALGQGPQFIFQYYREEENGRGNFPPRFSGLQFPNYSSELNVNALELDDSALYLCASSLAGGNEQYFGPGTRLTVT.

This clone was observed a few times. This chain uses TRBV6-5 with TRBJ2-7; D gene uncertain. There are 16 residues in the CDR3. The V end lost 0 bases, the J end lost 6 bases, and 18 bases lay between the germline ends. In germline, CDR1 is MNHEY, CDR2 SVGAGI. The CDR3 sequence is CASSYSRFEVYLEQYF. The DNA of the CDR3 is TGTGCCAGCAGTTACTCGCGGTTCGAGGTCTACCTCGAGCAGTACTTC.

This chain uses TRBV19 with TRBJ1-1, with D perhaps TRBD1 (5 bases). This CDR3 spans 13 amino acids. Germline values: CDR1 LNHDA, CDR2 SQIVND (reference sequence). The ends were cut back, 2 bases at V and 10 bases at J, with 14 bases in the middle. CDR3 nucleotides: TGTGCCAGTAGTATAACAGGAACTAGGGGAGCTTTCTTT. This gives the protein CASSITGTRGAFF.

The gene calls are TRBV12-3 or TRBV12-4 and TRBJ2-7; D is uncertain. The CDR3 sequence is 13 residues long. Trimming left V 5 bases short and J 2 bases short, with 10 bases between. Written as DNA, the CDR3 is TGTGCCAGCAGTCCCTATGGCCCCTACGAGCAGTACTTC. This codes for CASSPYGPYEQYF.

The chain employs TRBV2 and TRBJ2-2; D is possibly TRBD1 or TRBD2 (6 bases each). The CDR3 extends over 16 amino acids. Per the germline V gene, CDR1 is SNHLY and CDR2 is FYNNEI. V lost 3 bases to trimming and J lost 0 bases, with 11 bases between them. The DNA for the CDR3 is TGTGCCAGCAGTGAGGCGGGGACAACGAACACCGGGGAGCTGTTTTTT. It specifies CASSEAGTTNTGELFF.

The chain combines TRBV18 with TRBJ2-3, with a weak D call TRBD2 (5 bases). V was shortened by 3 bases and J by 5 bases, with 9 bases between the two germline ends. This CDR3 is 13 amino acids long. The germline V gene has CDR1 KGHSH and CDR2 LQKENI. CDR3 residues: CASSPNGVDTQYF. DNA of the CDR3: TGTGCCAGCTCACCCAACGGGGTAGATACGCAGTATTTT.

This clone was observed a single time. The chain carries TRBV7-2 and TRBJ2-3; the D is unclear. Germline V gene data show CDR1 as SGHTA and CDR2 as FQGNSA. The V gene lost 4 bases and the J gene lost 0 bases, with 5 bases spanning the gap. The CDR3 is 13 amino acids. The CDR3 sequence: CASSSPSTDTQYF. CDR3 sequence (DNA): TGTGCCAGCAGCTCCCCAAGCACAGATACGCAGTATTTT.

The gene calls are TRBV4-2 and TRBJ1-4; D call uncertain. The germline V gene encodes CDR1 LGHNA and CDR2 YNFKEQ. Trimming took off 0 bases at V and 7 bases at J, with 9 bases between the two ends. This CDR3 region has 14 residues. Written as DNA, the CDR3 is TGTGCCAGCAGCCAAGATACCGGGATTGAAAAACTGTTTTTT. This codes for CASSQDTGIEKLFF.

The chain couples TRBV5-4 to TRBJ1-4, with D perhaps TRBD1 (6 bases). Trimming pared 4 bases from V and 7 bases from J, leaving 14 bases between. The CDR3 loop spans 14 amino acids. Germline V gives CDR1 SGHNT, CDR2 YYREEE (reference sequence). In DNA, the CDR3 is TGTGCCAGCAGCCGAGGGGGAGAGGGTGAAAAACTGTTTTTT. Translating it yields CASSRGGEGEKLFF.

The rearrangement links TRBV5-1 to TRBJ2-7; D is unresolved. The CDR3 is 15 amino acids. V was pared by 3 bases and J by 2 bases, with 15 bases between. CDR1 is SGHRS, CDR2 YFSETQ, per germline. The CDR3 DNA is TGCGCCAGCAGCTCCACGGTCGGCACTGCCTACGAGCAGTACTTC. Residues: CASSSTVGTAYEQYF.

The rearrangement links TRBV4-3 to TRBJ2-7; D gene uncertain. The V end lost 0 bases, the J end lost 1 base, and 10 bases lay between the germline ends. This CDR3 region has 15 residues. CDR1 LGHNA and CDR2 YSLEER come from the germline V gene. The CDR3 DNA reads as TGCGCCAGCAGCCAAGAGGGTAGGCAGTCCTACGAGCAGTACTTC. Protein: CASSQEGRQSYEQYF.

The CDR3 reads CASSYQGFAYNSPLHF. CDR3 nucleotide sequence: TGTGCCAGCAGCTATCAGGGTTTCGCCTATAATTCACCCCTCCACTTT. V and J are TRBV3-1 (or the pseudogene TRBV3-2) and TRBJ1-6, with a tentative D call TRBD1 (5 bases). The CDR3 spans 16 residues. With 5 bases removed from V and 2 bases from J, the gap between germline ends came to 13 bases. The V gene's germline CDR1 is LGHDT and CDR2 YNNKEL (reference sequence).

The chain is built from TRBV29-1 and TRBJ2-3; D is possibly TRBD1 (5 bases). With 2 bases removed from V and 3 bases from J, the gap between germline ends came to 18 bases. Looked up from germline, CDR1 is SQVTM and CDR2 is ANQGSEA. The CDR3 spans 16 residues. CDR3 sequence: CSVEYGQGEWTDTQYF. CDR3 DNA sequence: TGCAGCGTTGAATACGGACAAGGTGAATGGACAGATACGCAGTATTTT.

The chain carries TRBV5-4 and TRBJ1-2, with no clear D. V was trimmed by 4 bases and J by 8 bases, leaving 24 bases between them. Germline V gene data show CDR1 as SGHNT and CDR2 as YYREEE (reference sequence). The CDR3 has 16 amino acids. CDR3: CASSLPSGVRFGGYTF. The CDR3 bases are TGTGCCAGCAGCCTCCCTAGCGGGGTCAGGTTTGGAGGCTACACCTTC.

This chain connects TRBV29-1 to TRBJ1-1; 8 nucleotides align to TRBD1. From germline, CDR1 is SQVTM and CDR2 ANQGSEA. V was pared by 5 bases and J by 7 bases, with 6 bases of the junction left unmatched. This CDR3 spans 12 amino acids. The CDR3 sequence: CSVMDRAGEAFF. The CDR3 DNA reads TGCAGCGTTATGGACAGGGCAGGTGAAGCTTTCTTT.

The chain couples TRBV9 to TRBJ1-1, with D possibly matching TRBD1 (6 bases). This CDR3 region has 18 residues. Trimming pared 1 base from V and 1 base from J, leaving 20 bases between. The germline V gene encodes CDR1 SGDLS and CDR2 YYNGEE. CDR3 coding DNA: TGTGCCAGCAGCGTACTCGGGACACAGGGAGTGACGAACACTGAAGCTTTCTTT. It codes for CASSVLGTQGVTNTEAFF.

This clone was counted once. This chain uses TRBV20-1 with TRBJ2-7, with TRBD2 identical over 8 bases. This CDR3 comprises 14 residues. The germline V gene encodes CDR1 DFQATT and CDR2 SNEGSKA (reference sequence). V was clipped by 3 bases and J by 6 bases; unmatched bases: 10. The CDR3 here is CSASLPGGASEQYF. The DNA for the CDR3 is TGCAGTGCTAGTCTTCCCGGGGGGGCATCCGAGCAGTACTTC.

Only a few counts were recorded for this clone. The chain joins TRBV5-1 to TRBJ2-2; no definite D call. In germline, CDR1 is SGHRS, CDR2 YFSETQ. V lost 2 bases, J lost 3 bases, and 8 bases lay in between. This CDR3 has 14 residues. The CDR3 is CASSFGPYTGELFF. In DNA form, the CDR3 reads TGCGCCAGCAGCTTCGGACCCTACACCGGGGAGCTGTTTTTT.